This TCR beta chain was captured in a study of T-cell memory formation after mild COVID-19. General study findings and limits: There was a balanced CD4/CD8 profile in clones contracting day 15 to 85, and later expanders leaned CD4+. Second-wave clones that peaked on day 37 lacked confirmed SARS-CoV-2 specificity. Pre-infection memory contained some responding clones, which suggested that cross-reactive memory had joined.

CDR3 length equals 13 residues. V lost 5 bases, J lost 1 base, and 8 bases lay in between. There are a few counts of this clonotype. Its specificity is unknown. TCRalpha and TCRbeta libraries used 5'RACE with constant-segment primers and UMIs. TCRdb reprocessed the 5' RACE reads via MiXCR and lists one record per CDR3 protein. Among 150,000 to 200,000 distinct CDR3 sequences listed, roughly 17% were seen once. The rearrangement links TRBV12-3 or TRBV12-4 to TRBJ1-2, with TRBD1 as a possible D gene (6 bases). This sequence was found in an adult woman who had mild COVID-19 (a few samples of this study predate the infection). Cell type and time point are not known. Sequenced: PBMCs or a T cell subset sorted from them (not recorded which). The CDR3 DNA is TGTGCCAGCAGTACAGGGATTAACTATGGCTACACCTTC. It yields the protein CASSTGINYGYTF.